This T cell receptor beta chain appears in the sequencing data of a study of post-analysis software for immune sequencing data (dated by TCRdb to the mid-2010s). Regarding the research as a whole: Disease courses on record covered relapsing-remitting, secondary progressive and progressive-relapsing multiple sclerosis, though some patients had no subtype annotation. The patient repertoires were compared against 11 previously published healthy control repertoires obtained from donors aged roughly 6 to 26 years. A subset of samples was prepared in parallel using single-end sample barcoding, then pooled and co-amplified after Illumina adapter ligation.

The protocol used for the library was PCR. Sequenced using an Illumina HiSeq 2500. Unique molecular identifiers were incorporated into TCR beta cDNA libraries to reduce PCR and sequencing biases. Every 1 to 10 million input T cells yielded approximately 500,000 cDNA molecules, meaning each molecule approximated one T cell. The patient libraries were prepared and sequenced using the same protocol as the earlier healthy control dataset. Samples belonging to the same batch were prepared together, multiplexed and sequenced on a shared HiSeq lane. From the authors' description of their analysis: Raw barcoded reads were processed with MIGEC, and single-read molecular identifier groups were discarded before consensus assembly and CDR3 extraction. Clonotype tables were post-analysed with VDJtools, and diversity was normalized by down-sampling all datasets to the smallest sample size. Repertoire overlap clustering matched CDR3 amino acid but not nucleotide sequences to correct batch-related cross-sample contamination. The raw public data were reprocessed by TCRdb itself: fastp quality trimming at Q25, MiXCR clonotype calling, in-frame beta chains only. Every CDR3 protein is listed once, alongside the most common genes and DNA of its rows. The V and J calls follow TCRdb's processing rather than the paper's. A total of hundreds of thousands of distinct CDR3 sequences appear in this sample, roughly 27% of them only once. Together, the top ten hold around 0.55% of the sample.

This clonotype was detected a few times. The antigen it recognizes is unknown. No base qualities exist here, and no much larger clone lies one base off it. CDR1 and CDR2 are drawn from the germline V gene: KGHSH, LQKENI. Inclusive of the bounding cysteine and phenylalanine, the CDR3 is 15 residues long. Just CDR3 DNA is preserved here, 45 bases in frame from base 1. Trimmed from V: 1 base; trimmed from J: 4 bases; junction bases lacking a gene match: 4. To demonstrate the VDJtools post-analysis software, the study profiled TCR beta repertoires from the peripheral blood of around 13 young patients with multiple sclerosis. The multiple sclerosis patients were children and adolescents between about 6 and 15 years of age. Here is what the overall study found, with its caveats: Direct clustering with F measure showed strong co-clustering of samples prepared in the same batch, prompting a batch-effect correction. Significantly higher frequencies in patients than in controls were found for about five TRBV segments, including TRBV5-6, TRBV5-1 and TRBV20-1. Significantly lower normalized Chao1 diversity was found in multiple sclerosis patients than in controls, suggesting substantial peripheral T-cell clonal expansion. The control group was slightly older than the multiple sclerosis patient group.

Recombination linked TRBV18 to TRBJ2-3, with TRBD2 matching 8 junction bases. This receptor was obtained from a girl aged 5 to 17 with multiple sclerosis. Sequenced input: blood. DNA sequence: TGTGCCAGCTCACCACGCGGGGGGAACCCAGATACGCAGTATTTT. It translates as CASSPRGGNPDTQYF.